This T cell receptor (beta chain) is from a study of T-cell reconstitution after alpha-beta-depleted transplantation in children. The CDR3 spans 15 residues. Germline V gives CDR1 SGHTA, CDR2 FQGTGA. V was pared by 5 bases and J by 7 bases, with 9 bases of the junction left unmatched. This clonotype was seen ten or more times. The authors prepared the TCRbeta library with unique molecular identifiers. MiXCR was run by TCRdb on the PCR reads, yielding one entry per CDR3 protein. The sample has a few hundred thousand distinct CDR3 sequences, 11% seen once; the top ten hold about 5%. This sequence was found in a human donor who donated a stem cell graft to a child with acute myeloid leukemia. V is TRBV7-3 and J is TRBJ2-2, with TRBD2 matching over 8 bases. The sample in question was PBMCs from the stem cell graft donor, obtained from the stem cell graft. In DNA form, the CDR3 reads TGTGCCAGCAGCCCCCGAGCGGGGGTGGGCGGGGAGCTGTTTTTT. Its protein product is CASSPRAGVGGELFF.